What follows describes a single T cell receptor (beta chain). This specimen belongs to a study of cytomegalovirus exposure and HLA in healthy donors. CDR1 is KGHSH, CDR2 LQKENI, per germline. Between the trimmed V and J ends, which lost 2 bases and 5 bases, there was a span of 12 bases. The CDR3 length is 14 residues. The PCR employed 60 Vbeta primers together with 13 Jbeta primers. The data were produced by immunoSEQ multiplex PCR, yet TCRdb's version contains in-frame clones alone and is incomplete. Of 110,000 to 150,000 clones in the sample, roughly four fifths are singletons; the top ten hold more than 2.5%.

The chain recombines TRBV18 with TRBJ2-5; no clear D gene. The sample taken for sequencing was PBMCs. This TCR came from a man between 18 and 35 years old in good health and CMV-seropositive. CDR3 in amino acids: CASSPTGDRETQYF. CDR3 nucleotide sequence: TGTGCCAGCTCACCAACGGGTGATAGGGAGACCCAGTACTTC.